Detailed here is one T cell receptor beta chain. No antigen is known for it. The CDR3 has 13 residues. V gave up 10 bases and J gave up 0 bases, with 9 bases separating them. Germline lookup yields CDR1 SEHNR and CDR2 FQNEAQ (reference sequence). Data came from immunoSEQ multiplex PCR; TCRdb stores just in-frame clones and leaves some out. Of around 140,000 clones in the sample, 75% to 95% are singletons; the top ten hold about 1.9%. The data stem from a study of T cell responses to AZD1222 COVID-19 vaccine. Broader study findings: Possibly, clonal diversity was underestimated; donors were largely white British and included more females.

This receptor was identified in an adult who received the AZD1222 COVID-19 vaccine. Material: peripheral blood, obtained 28 days after the second AZD1222 dose. The J gene is TRBJ2-2, the V gene TRBV7-9; D is possibly TRBD1 or TRBD2 (5 bases each). The DNA of the CDR3 is TGTGCCATGGAGGACACGAACACCGGGGAGCTGTTTTTT. It translates to CAMEDTNTGELFF.